Listed below are T cell receptor beta chains from one sample, sequenced in a study of blood T cell repertoires in COVID-19. Libraries were prepared by immunoSEQ multiplex PCR; TCRdb keeps only in-frame clonotypes and omits some of them. Among around 62,000 clones listed, roughly 85% were seen once. Sequencing was performed on peripheral blood. The receptors originated from a woman aged 55-70 years with COVID-19, enrolled during active disease. Both conserved end residues are part of each CDR3. A D gene is named only where the DNA matches it firmly. Rows give clone size only sometimes, using once, few, many, or a class for an expanded clone.

cdr3_nt cdr3_aa j_call v_call d_call clone_size
TGCAGTGCTAGTGCAGGGTACACCGGGGAGCTGTTTTTT CSASAGYTGELFF TRBJ2-2 TRBV20-1 NA few
TGCGCCAGCAGCCAAGGACTAGCGGGGCCTGCCTACGAGCAGTACTTC CASSQGLAGPAYEQYF TRBJ2-7 TRBV4-3 TRBD2 NA
TGTGCCAGCAGTTCTCACATTTCATACGAGCAGTACTTC CASSSHISYEQYF TRBJ2-7 TRBV6-5 NA once
TGTGCCTGGAGCCGGACAGGGGAATATTCACCCCTCCACTTT CAWSRTGEYSPLHF TRBJ1-6 TRBV30 TRBD1 NA
TGTGCCAGCAGCGGGGAAGGACAGGGGGCTTCCGAGCAGTACTTC CASSGEGQGASEQYF TRBJ2-7 TRBV3-1/TRBV3-2 TRBD1 NA
TGTGCCAGCAGCCCGACGGACAGCCTTGAAGCTTTCTTT CASSPTDSLEAFF TRBJ1-1 TRBV5-8 NA NA
TGTGCCAGCAGCTTAGGGGACAAAACCTACGAGCAGTACTTC CASSLGDKTYEQYF TRBJ2-7 TRBV7-2 NA NA
TGTGCCAGCAGCTCACAGGCGTCTGGAGATACGCAGTATTTT CASSSQASGDTQYF TRBJ2-3 TRBV5-5 NA once
TGTGCCAGCAGTCTCGACAGGGATCAGCCCCAGCATTTT CASSLDRDQPQHF TRBJ1-5 TRBV27 TRBD1 NA
TGCGCCAGCAGCTTGGGACAGGCCGAAACTGAAGCTTTCTTT CASSLGQAETEAFF TRBJ1-1 TRBV5-1 NA NA
TGTGCCAGCTCACCATCAGGTAGCTCCTACGAGCAGTACTTC CASSPSGSSYEQYF TRBJ2-7 TRBV18 NA NA
TGTGCCAGCAGCGACGGTGGCACCGGGGAGCTGTTTTTT CASSDGGTGELFF TRBJ2-2 TRBV9 NA NA
TGTGCCAGCCATCGGGCGGCGGGAGAGAACACCGGGGAGCTGTTTTTT CASHRAAGENTGELFF TRBJ2-2 TRBV19 TRBD2 NA
TGTGCCAGCAGCTTATCCCGGGTCTCCGGAGGGGAGCAGTTCTTC CASSLSRVSGGEQFF TRBJ2-1 TRBV7-2 NA NA
TGCGCCAGCAGCTCCCTCCAGCAGGCGGGTACTGAAGCTTTCTTT CASSSLQQAGTEAFF TRBJ1-1 TRBV5-1 NA NA
TGTGCCAGCAGTTTTTTGGACAGGGACGAAAAACTGTTTTTT CASSFLDRDEKLFF TRBJ1-4 TRBV28 TRBD1 NA
TGTGCCAGCAGTGAACAGGGGGCTGAGACCCAGTACTTC CASSEQGAETQYF TRBJ2-5 TRBV27 TRBD1 once
TGTGCCAGCAGTTACAGGGGGCGGCTGGGAGATACGCAGTATTTT CASSYRGRLGDTQYF TRBJ2-3 TRBV9 TRBD1 NA
TGTGCCAGCAGCTTGCTTCTGTATCAGCCCCAGCATTTT CASSLLLYQPQHF TRBJ1-5 TRBV5-8 NA NA
TGTGCCAGCAGCTCGAAGCTCTTAGCGGGGGCGTCCTACAATGAGCAGTTCTTC CASSSKLLAGASYNEQFF TRBJ2-1 TRBV11-2 TRBD2 few
TGTGCCAGCAGGGGAGGCGGGATTCAAACCGGGGAGCTGTTTTTT CASRGGGIQTGELFF TRBJ2-2 TRBV3-1/TRBV3-2 NA NA
TGTGCCAGCAGCTCAACAACAGGGGCGACAGGGAGGACTGAAGCTTTCTTT CASSSTTGATGRTEAFF TRBJ1-1 TRBV11-3 TRBD1 NA
TGTGCCACCAGCCCTCGGGGGGCGAACACTGAAGCTTTCTTT CATSPRGANTEAFF TRBJ1-1 TRBV15 NA NA
TGTGCCAGCCGGGACAAACTTTTCGCGAACACCGGGGAGCTGTTTTTT CASRDKLFANTGELFF TRBJ2-2 TRBV11-2 NA once
TGTGCCACCAGCCCGGGGGAGTCTGGAAACACCATATATTTT CATSPGESGNTIYF TRBJ1-3 TRBV15 NA NA
TGTGCCAGCAGCTCTCGCCAGGGGATGAACACTGAAGCTTTCTTT CASSSRQGMNTEAFF TRBJ1-1 TRBV7-9 NA NA
TGTGCCAGCAGCTTTATCGAGCGGGGAGAGCAGTTCTTC CASSFIERGEQFF TRBJ2-1 TRBV7-2 TRBD2 many
TGCGCCAGCAGCGTCTCCTTAGCTAACTATGGCTACACCTTC CASSVSLANYGYTF TRBJ1-2 TRBV5-1 NA NA
TGTGCCAGCAGTCCGACGGGTAGCTCCTACGAGCAGTACTTC CASSPTGSSYEQYF TRBJ2-7 TRBV27 NA once
TGTGCCAGCAGCCAAGATACAGGCCCGTGGAACACCATATATTTT CASSQDTGPWNTIYF TRBJ1-3 TRBV3-1/TRBV3-2 NA NA
TGCAGCGCTAGGCGGGAGGCCTACAATGAGCAGTTCTTC CSARREAYNEQFF TRBJ2-1 TRBV29-1 TRBD2 NA
TGTGCCAGCAGTTTCCCGGGACTTACTGAAGCTTTCTTT CASSFPGLTEAFF TRBJ1-1 TRBV27 NA once
TGTGCCAGCTCACTTAACCAGCGGGGGAACACCGGGGAGCTGTTTTTT CASSLNQRGNTGELFF TRBJ2-2 TRBV18 TRBD2 NA
TGTGCCAGCAGTTTGGGCTCTAACTATGGCTACACCTTC CASSLGSNYGYTF TRBJ1-2 TRBV28 NA NA
TGTGCCAGCAGTTGGGGACTACAAGGCGATGAGCAGTTCTTC CASSWGLQGDEQFF TRBJ2-1 TRBV6-5 TRBD2 NA
TGTGCCAGCAGCCCCCTGGGGGACAGGGGGTCCCCTAACTATGGCTACACCTTC CASSPLGDRGSPNYGYTF TRBJ1-2 TRBV3-1/TRBV3-2 TRBD1 NA
TGTGCCTGGAGTAGCCGGGGGGCGGACGAGCAGTACTTC CAWSSRGADEQYF TRBJ2-7 TRBV30 NA few
TGCGCCAGCAGTGAGACAGGCGATCCTTCTGGAAACACCATATATTTT CASSETGDPSGNTIYF TRBJ1-3 TRBV5-1 NA NA
TGCGCCAGCAGCTTGACTAGCGGGGGCCAAGAGACCCAGTACTTC CASSLTSGGQETQYF TRBJ2-5 TRBV5-1 TRBD2 NA
TGTGCCAGTCTGGACAGCTTGGGCTACACCTTC CASLDSLGYTF TRBJ1-2 TRBV28 NA NA